The clone carrying this T cell receptor (beta chain) was counted a few times. V was clipped by 10 bases and J by 6 bases, with 12 bases between them. The CDR3 is made up of 12 amino acids. Germline CDR1 and CDR2: ENHRY and SYGVKD. This record comes from a study of T cell changes during pregnancy in multiple sclerosis. Data came from immunoSEQ multiplex PCR; TCRdb stores just in-frame clones and leaves some out. The sample records tens of thousands of clones, 88% being singletons. The J gene is TRBJ2-2, the V gene TRBV10-3; D unresolved. This receptor was identified in a female donor in good health, enrolled as a control in a pregnancy study. Sequences were derived from CD8+ T cells from peripheral blood mononuclear cells, sampled after pregnancy. The CDR3 nucleotides read TGTGCCACCCGGGTGGCGGCCGGGGAGCTGTTTTTT. As protein: CATRVAAGELFF.